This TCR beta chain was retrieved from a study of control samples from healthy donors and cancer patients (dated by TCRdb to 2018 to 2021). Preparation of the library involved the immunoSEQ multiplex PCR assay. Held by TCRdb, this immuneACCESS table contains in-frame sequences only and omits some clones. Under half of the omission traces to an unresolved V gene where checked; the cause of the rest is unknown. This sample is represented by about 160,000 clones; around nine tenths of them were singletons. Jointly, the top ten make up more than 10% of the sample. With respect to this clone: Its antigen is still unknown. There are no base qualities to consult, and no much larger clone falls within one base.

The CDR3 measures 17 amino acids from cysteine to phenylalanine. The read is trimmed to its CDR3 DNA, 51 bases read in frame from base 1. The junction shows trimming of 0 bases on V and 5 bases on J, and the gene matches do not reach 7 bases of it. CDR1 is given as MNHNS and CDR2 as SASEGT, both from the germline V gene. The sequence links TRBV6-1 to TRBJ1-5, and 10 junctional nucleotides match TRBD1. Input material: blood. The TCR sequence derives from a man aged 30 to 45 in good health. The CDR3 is CASSEARDRGGYQPQHF. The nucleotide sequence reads TGTGCCAGCAGTGAAGCGCGGGACAGGGGAGGGTATCAGCCCCAGCATTTT.